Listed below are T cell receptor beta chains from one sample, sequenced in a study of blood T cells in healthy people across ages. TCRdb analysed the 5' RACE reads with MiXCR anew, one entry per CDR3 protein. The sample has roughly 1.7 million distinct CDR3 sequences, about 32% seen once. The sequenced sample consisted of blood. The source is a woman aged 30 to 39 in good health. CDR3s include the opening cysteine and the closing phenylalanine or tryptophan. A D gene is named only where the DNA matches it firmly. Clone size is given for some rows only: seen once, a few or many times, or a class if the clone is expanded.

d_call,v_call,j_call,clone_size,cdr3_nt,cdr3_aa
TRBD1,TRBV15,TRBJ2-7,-,TGTGCCACCAAGAAACAGGGGAATCACTACGAGCAGTACTTC,CATKKQGNHYEQYF
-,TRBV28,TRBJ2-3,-,TGTGCCAGCACTAGGGGAGACGGCACAGATACGCAGTATTTT,CASTRGDGTDTQYF
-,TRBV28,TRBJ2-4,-,TGTGCTAGCAGTTTCTCTTCACCGGGCGACAGAAACATTCAGTACTTC,CASSFSSPGDRNIQYF
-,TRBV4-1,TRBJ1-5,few,TGCGCCAGCAGCCAAGAGCCCATAATTGAGGGAATCTGGCAGCCCCAGCATTTT,CASSQEPIIEGIWQPQHF
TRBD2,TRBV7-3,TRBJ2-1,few,TGTGCCAGCAGCTACCTCGGAGTAGCGGGAGTTCGGAACAATGAGCAGTTCTTC,CASSYLGVAGVRNNEQFF
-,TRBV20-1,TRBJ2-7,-,TGCAGTGCTAGAGATGGATACATGCTCTCCTACGAGCAGTACTTC,CSARDGYMLSYEQYF
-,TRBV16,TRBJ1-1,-,TGTGCCAGCAGCCAATCGGTCAGGGGTCGGAACACTGAAGCTTTCTTT,CASSQSVRGRNTEAFF
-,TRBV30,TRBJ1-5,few,TGTGCCTGGAGTGTAGCATCGGCTCAGCCCCAGCATTTT,CAWSVASAQPQHF
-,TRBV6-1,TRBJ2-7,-,TGTGCCAGCAGTGTCCCAGGGGGGAGAGGCTCCTACGAGCAGTACTTC,CASSVPGGRGSYEQYF
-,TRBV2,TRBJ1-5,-,TGTGCCAGCAATGGGCCCAATCAGCCCCAGCATTTT,CASNGPNQPQHF
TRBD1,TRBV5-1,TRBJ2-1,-,TGCGCCAGCTTCAGGGACAGGGGTGAGCAGTTCTTC,CASFRDRGEQFF
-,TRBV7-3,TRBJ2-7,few,TGTGCCAGCAAACTCTCGGAGGGCTACGAGCAGTACTTC,CASKLSEGYEQYF
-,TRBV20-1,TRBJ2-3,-,TGCAGTGCTAGACCATACACAGATACGCAGTATTTT,CSARPYTDTQYF
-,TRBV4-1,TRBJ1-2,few,TGCGCCAGCAGCCAAGCAGAGGCCTATGGCTACACCTTC,CASSQAEAYGYTF
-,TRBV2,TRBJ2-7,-,TGTGCCAGCACTAGCGAACCTCAAGCCCACGAGCAGTACTTC,CASTSEPQAHEQYF
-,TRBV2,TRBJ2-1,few,TGTGCCAGCAGTTTGTGGGCCGAGAGCTCCTACAATGAGCAGTTCTTC,CASSLWAESSYNEQFF
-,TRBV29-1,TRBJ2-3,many,TGCAGCGTTGGTTCAGGTGGGGTGGATACGCAGTATTTT,CSVGSGGVDTQYF
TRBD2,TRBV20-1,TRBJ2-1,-,TGCAGTGCTAGAGTGTGGGCGGGAACATCCGGGGGGTACAATGAGCAGTTCTTC,CSARVWAGTSGGYNEQFF
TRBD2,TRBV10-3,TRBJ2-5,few,TGTGCCACCGGGACTAGCGGGCAGAAGGAGACCCAGTACTTC,CATGTSGQKETQYF
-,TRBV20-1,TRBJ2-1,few,TGCAGTGCCCTCGATCCAAGGGCGTTTAATGAGCAGTTCTTC,CSALDPRAFNEQFF
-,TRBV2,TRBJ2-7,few,TGTGCCAGCAGAGGCAGGCTCTCCTCCTACGAGCAGTACTTC,CASRGRLSSYEQYF
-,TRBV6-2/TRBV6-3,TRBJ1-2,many,TGTGCCAGCAGCTCGTCAGGCTATGGCTACACCTTC,CASSSSGYGYTF
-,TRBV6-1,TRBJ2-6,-,TGTGCCAGCAGTGTAGAAGCCTTGGGGGCCAACGTCCTGACTTTC,CASSVEALGANVLTF
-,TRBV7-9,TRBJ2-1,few,TGTGCCAGCAGCTTAAGGGATACCTCCTACAATGAGCAGTTCTTC,CASSLRDTSYNEQFF
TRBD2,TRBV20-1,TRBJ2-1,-,TGCAGTGCTAGACTGCGACTAGCGGGTCCCAATGAGCAGTTCTTC,CSARLRLAGPNEQFF
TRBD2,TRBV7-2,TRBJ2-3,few,TGTGCCAGCAGCCAGACTAGCGGGAGGGTTCATACGCAGTATTTT,CASSQTSGRVHTQYF
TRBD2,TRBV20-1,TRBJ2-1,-,TGCAGTGCTAGAGATCTGCTAGCGGACTACAATGAGCAGTTCTTC,CSARDLLADYNEQFF
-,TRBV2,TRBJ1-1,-,TGTGCCAGCAGTGCAGTTAGGGACACTGAAGCTTTCTTT,CASSAVRDTEAFF
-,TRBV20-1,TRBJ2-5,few,TGCAGTGCTTCCCCTGGCGGACAAGAGACCCAGTACTTC,CSASPGGQETQYF
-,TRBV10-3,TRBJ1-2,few,TGTGTCATCAGTGAGTCAAATCGTATTAACTATGGCTACACCTTC,CVISESNRINYGYTF
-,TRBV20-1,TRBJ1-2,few,TGCAGTGCTAGAGTTCTTCCCGGGGGTGGCTACACCTTC,CSARVLPGGGYTF
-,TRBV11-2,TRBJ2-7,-,TGTGCCAGCAGCCCCGTGGGGCGGGCGCCGTTCCTCGGCGAGCAGTACTTC,CASSPVGRAPFLGEQYF
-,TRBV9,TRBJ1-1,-,TGTGCCAGCAGCGTAGTGGCAGCTATGAACACTGAAGCTTTCTTT,CASSVVAAMNTEAFF
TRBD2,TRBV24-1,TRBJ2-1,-,TGTGCCACCAGTGGTTCTAGCGGGAGTTCCAATGGGCAGTTCTTC,CATSGSSGSSNGQFF
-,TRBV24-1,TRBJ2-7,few,TGTGCCACCGCCCCAGGACCCAACCCCTACGAGCAGTACTTC,CATAPGPNPYEQYF
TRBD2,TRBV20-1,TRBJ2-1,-,TGCAGTGCTAGGGACGGGACTAGCGGGAGGGGAGAGCAGTTCTTC,CSARDGTSGRGEQFF
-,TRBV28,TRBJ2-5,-,TGTGCCAGCGGGAACAGGGAGACCCAGTACTTC,CASGNRETQYF
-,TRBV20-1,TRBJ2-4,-,TGCAGTGCTAGAGATGGGGGAATCAAAAACATTCAGTACTTC,CSARDGGIKNIQYF
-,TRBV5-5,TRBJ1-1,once,TGTGCCAGCAGCCCTAATTATGGTGTGAACACTGAAGCTTTCTTT,CASSPNYGVNTEAFF
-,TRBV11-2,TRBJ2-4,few,TGTGCCAGCAGCCCAGTAGGGGTAGGGTACATTCAGTACTTC,CASSPVGVGYIQYF